This T cell receptor beta chain was found in a study of neurological immune-mediated disorders. V lost 3 bases and J lost 3; bases outside the gene matches: 9. CDR3 size: 18 residues. Germline V gene lookup returns CDR1 MGHRA and CDR2 YSYEKL. Ten or more counts support this clonotype. TCRdb re-called the 5' RACE reads through MiXCR, storing one row per CDR3 protein. This sample yields approximately 38,000 distinct CDR3 sequences, of which 2% to 3% are seen a single time; about 2.4% belongs to the top ten. The source material was PBMCs. This sequence joins TRBV4-1 and TRBJ2-2, with 11 nucleotides matching TRBD1. The source of this sequence is a man aged 50 to 59 with multiple sclerosis. The CDR3, as DNA: TGCGCCAGCAGCCACCGGGACAGGGGGTTAGGGCACACCGGGGAGCTGTTTTTT. Amino acid sequence: CASSHRDRGLGHTGELFF.